A single sample is the source of the 25 T cell receptor beta chains below, sequenced in a study of cytotoxic CD8 clonotypes in ibrutinib-treated CLL. Assay: immunoSEQ multiplex PCR; the TCRdb copy retains only in-frame clones and omits some. Among under 35,000 clones, around three quarters were seen once, and the ten largest hold roughly 51%. This specimen was PBMCs, taken after 24 months of ibrutinib treatment. The receptor source for this set is a human donor with chronic lymphocytic leukemia.

The genes are TRBV5-1 and TRBJ2-5; D possibly uses TRBD1 or TRBD2 (5 bases each). CDR1 and CDR2 (germline): SGHRS, YFSETQ. The CDR3 runs to 15 residues. Trimming shortened V by 7 bases and J by 5 bases, and 21 bases separated the two germline ends. The CDR3 DNA reads as TGCGCCAGCGTCCGGGGTTGGGGCTCGGGTGAGACCCAGTACTTC. It encodes CASVRGWGSGETQYF.

The V gene is TRBV19, the J gene TRBJ2-5; TRBD1 matches 11 bases. Germline assignment: CDR1 LNHDA and CDR2 SQIVND (reference sequence). V shed 3 bases, J shed 5 bases, and the junction held 5 bases outside the gene matches. The CDR3 is made up of 15 amino acids. CDR3: CASSIGQGARETQYF. The DNA for the CDR3 is TGTGCCAGTAGTATTGGACAGGGGGCAAGGGAGACCCAGTACTTC.

The table lists this clone with a count of one. This chain's CDR3 is CASSLGGSGNTIYF. The CDR3, as DNA: TGTGCCAGCAGCCTAGGGGGCTCTGGAAACACCATATATTTT. The genes are TRBV14 and TRBJ1-3; possible D gene TRBD1, 6 bases. CDR1 SGHDN and CDR2 FVKESK come from the germline V gene. CDR3 length: 14 amino acids. V lost 4 bases, J lost 0 bases, and 7 bases lay in between. Using reference TRBV14 and TRBJ1-3 for the parts outside the CDR3, the full variable domain is EAGVTQFPSHSVIEKGQTVTLRCDPISGHDNLYWYRRVMGKEIKFLLHFVKESKQDESGMPNNRFLAERTGGTYSTLKVQPAELEDSGVYFCASSLGGSGNTIYFGEGSWLTVV.

The chain couples TRBV5-6 to TRBJ1-5, with D unresolved. Per germline, CDR1 SGHDT and CDR2 YYEEEE. V dropped 5 bases and J dropped 3 bases, with 12 bases sitting between them. The CDR3 totals 14 residues. DNA for the CDR3: TGTGCCAGCAGTACTAGACGACCCAATCAGCCCCAGCATTTT. Protein: CASSTRRPNQPQHF.

The sample holds one count of this clone. The rearrangement uses TRBV13 and TRBJ2-7; 7 bases match TRBD2. Germline V gene sequence: CDR1 PRHDT, CDR2 FYEKMQ (reference sequence). Germline trimming cut 2 bases from V and 10 bases from J; bases unmatched to any gene: 11. The length of the CDR3 is 14 residues. The CDR3 sequence: CASSLWASGSRQYF. DNA of the CDR3: TGTGCCAGCAGCTTATGGGCTAGCGGCAGCCGACAGTACTTC.

This rearrangement joins TRBV5-1 to TRBJ2-1; the D gene is possibly TRBD2 (6 bases). In germline, CDR1 is SGHRS, CDR2 YFSETQ. The CDR3 sequence is 15 residues long. V lost 4 bases and J lost 3, with 14 bases in between. CDR3 sequence: CASSQGTRGYNEQFF. In nucleotides, the CDR3 is TGCGCCAGCAGCCAAGGGACTCGGGGCTACAATGAGCAGTTCTTC. Complete variable domain (other parts from reference TRBV5-1 and TRBJ2-1): KAGVTQTPRYLIKTRGQQVTLSCSPISGHRSVSWYQQTPGQGLQFLFEYFSETQRNKGNFPGRFSGRQFSNSRSEMNVSTLELGDSALYLCASSQGTRGYNEQFFGPGTRLTVL.

This clone has more than one count but fewer than ten. The J gene is TRBJ1-1, the V gene TRBV30; no reliable D call. Between the trimmed V and J ends, which lost 2 bases and 3 bases, there was a span of 7 bases. The CDR3 runs 12 residues. Germline V lookup: CDR1 GTSNPN, CDR2 SVGIG (reference sequence). Here the CDR3 DNA reads TGTGCCTGGAGTAGACCCTACACTGAAGCTTTCTTT. Translating gives CAWSRPYTEAFF.

The V and J genes are TRBV12-5 and TRBJ2-3, with D perhaps matching TRBD2 (5 bases). CDR3 length equals 14 residues. Germline CDR1 LGHNT, CDR2 FRNRAP. With 3 bases removed from V and 2 bases from J, the gap between germline ends came to 9 bases. CDR3 sequence (DNA): TGTGCTAGTGGTTTTGGACTCGTCACAGATACGCAGTATTTT. It codes for CASGFGLVTDTQYF.

The rearrangement uses TRBV7-3 and TRBJ2-3; D is undetermined. The CDR3 is made up of 15 amino acids. CDR1 SGHTA and CDR2 FQGTGA come from the germline V gene. V lost 0 bases and J 2 bases, leaving 9 bases between the germline ends. CDR3: CASSLTFAITDTQYF. The CDR3 DNA sequence: TGTGCCAGCAGCTTAACGTTCGCTATCACAGATACGCAGTATTTT.

This clone was seen a few times. The chain couples TRBV19 to TRBJ1-2; 9 nucleotides line up with TRBD1. V was pared by 6 bases and J by 3 bases, with 5 bases of the junction left unmatched. Germline CDR1 LNHDA, CDR2 SQIVND (reference sequence). CDR3 size: 14 residues. CDR3 residues: CASRWGQGYYGYTF. Here the CDR3 DNA reads TGTGCCAGTAGGTGGGGACAGGGATACTATGGCTACACCTTC.

This clone came up once. The chain couples TRBV6-5 to TRBJ1-2, with 9 bases fitting TRBD1. Germline V CDR1 and CDR2: MNHEY, SVGAGI. This CDR3 has 14 amino acids. J was trimmed by 2 bases and V by 5 bases; bases with no gene match: 3. The CDR3: CASSRTGANYGYTF. For the CDR3, the DNA is TGTGCCAGCAGTCGGACAGGGGCAAACTATGGCTACACCTTC.

This clone was seen once. This chain uses TRBV4-3 with TRBJ2-5, with 9 bases fitting TRBD2. The V segment lost 0 bases and the J segment 6 bases; nucleotides outside the gene matches: 8. The CDR3 extends over 16 amino acids. Germline V gives CDR1 LGHNA, CDR2 YSLEER. CDR3 bases: TGCGCCAGCAGCCAAGATTTCCTAGCGGGGTCGAAGACCCAGTACTTC. Translated, it gives CASSQDFLAGSKTQYF.

The CDR3 loop reads CASRNIRGLQFF. The CDR3 nucleotides read TGTGCCAGTAGAAACATCAGAGGATTGCAGTTCTTC. The rearrangement joins TRBV19 to TRBJ2-1, with D hard to call. This CDR3 has 12 amino acids. Trimming pared 6 bases from V and 12 bases from J, leaving 15 bases between. Germline CDR1 LNHDA, CDR2 SQIVND (reference sequence).

V usage is TRBV18 and J usage is TRBJ2-2; possibly TRBD2 for D (5 bases). CDR3 length: 15 amino acids. CDR1 and CDR2 (germline): KGHSH, LQKENI. The germline V and J ends were trimmed by 2 bases and 6 bases, with 13 bases remaining between them. CDR3 residues: CASSPLSSRAGELFF. In DNA form, the CDR3 reads TGTGCCAGCTCACCATTATCGTCGCGGGCCGGGGAGCTGTTTTTT.

There are many counts of this clone. The J gene is TRBJ2-5, the V gene TRBV27, with 14 bases aligning to TRBD2. This CDR3 has 15 residues. Per germline, CDR1 MNHEY and CDR2 SMNVEV (reference sequence). With 8 bases clipped from V and 5 bases from J, the junction kept 7 bases outside the gene matches. Here the CDR3 reads CASQGLAGAGETQYF. CDR3 DNA sequence: TGTGCCAGCCAGGGACTAGCGGGGGCCGGGGAGACCCAGTACTTC.

V gene TRBV5-1 combines with J gene TRBJ1-4, with 9 positions matching TRBD1. In germline, CDR1 is SGHRS, CDR2 YFSETQ. CDR3 length equals 14 residues. With V trimmed by 0 bases and J by 10 bases, 4 bases remained unmatched. The CDR3 sequence: CASSLGDREGKLFF. The CDR3 region has the DNA TGCGCCAGCAGCTTGGGGGACAGGGAGGGAAAACTGTTTTTT.

J is TRBJ1-2 and V is TRBV4-3, with 7 positions matching TRBD1. Germline CDR1 reads LGHNA; CDR2 reads YSLEER. With 3 bases clipped from V and 0 bases from J, the junction kept 4 bases outside the gene matches. This CDR3 contains 15 residues. In DNA form, the CDR3 reads TGCGCCAGCAGCCAGGGACAGAGAGCTAACTATGGCTACACCTTC. Translating gives CASSQGQRANYGYTF.

This clone was detected a few times. The chain recombines TRBV11-2 with TRBJ2-3; tentative D call: TRBD1 (6 bases). V was clipped by 4 bases and J by 7 bases, with 12 bases between them. CDR3 size: 13 residues. In germline, CDR1 is SGHAT, CDR2 FQNNGV. This CDR3 is CASSWGPGYTQYF. The DNA of the CDR3 is TGTGCCAGCAGCTGGGGGCCGGGATATACGCAGTATTTT.

This clone appeared a few times. The gene calls are TRBV2 and TRBJ1-2; 10 bases fit TRBD1. Trimming removed 3 bases from V and 2 bases from J; junction bases left unmatched: 6. From germline, CDR1 is SNHLY and CDR2 FYNNEI. The CDR3 sequence is 16 residues long. The CDR3 region has the DNA TGTGCCAGCAGTGACCGGGACAGGGGAGAGAACTATGGCTACACCTTC. Its protein product is CASSDRDRGENYGYTF.

The chain uses TRBV29-1 and TRBJ2-3, with 7 bases identical to TRBD2. The CDR3 spans 11 residues. Germline V gene sequence: CDR1 SQVTM, CDR2 ANQGSEA. The V gene end was trimmed by 6 bases and the J gene end by 7 bases; junction bases not matched to a gene: 4. The CDR3 is CSVERGNTQYF. DNA for the CDR3: TGCAGCGTCGAGCGGGGCAATACGCAGTATTTT.

This chain joins TRBV7-2 and TRBJ2-6; 9 positions match TRBD2. CDR3 length: 18 amino acids. The V and J ends lost 0 bases and 3 bases, in that order; junction bases with no gene match: 6. CDR1 and CDR2 from the germline V gene are SGHTA and FQGNSA. In nucleotides, the CDR3 is TGTGCCAGCAGCTTAGCGGCGCGGGGGGGAGGTGGGGCCAACGTCCTGACTTTC. Translated: CASSLAARGGGGANVLTF.

The J gene is TRBJ1-5, the V gene TRBV11-1, with 7 bases identical to TRBD1. Germline trimming cut 5 bases from V and 5 bases from J; bases unmatched to any gene: 15. Germline V gives CDR1 SGHAT, CDR2 FQDESV (reference sequence). This CDR3 spans 17 amino acids. CDR3 nucleotide sequence: TGTGCCAGCAGCCTCCCAGCCCCGCAGGGGGTCCATCAGCCCCAGCATTTT. Amino acid sequence: CASSLPAPQGVHQPQHF.

The chain has TRBV6-5 and TRBJ2-7, with a tentative D call TRBD1 (6 bases). The CDR3 sequence is 13 residues long. Between the trimmed V and J ends, which lost 2 bases and 3 bases, there was a span of 8 bases. The germline V gene encodes CDR1 MNHEY and CDR2 SVGAGI. CDR3 sequence reads: CASSYKGDYEQYF. The CDR3, as DNA: TGTGCCAGCAGTTACAAGGGGGACTACGAGCAGTACTTC.

This clone was detected many times. The genes are TRBV6-1 and TRBJ2-2, with a weak D call TRBD1 (5 bases). Germline V gene sequence: CDR1 MNHNS, CDR2 SASEGT. This CDR3 contains 15 residues. V lost 4 bases to trimming and J lost 7 bases, with 16 bases between them. The CDR3: CASSAPSGYGGELFF. The CDR3 nucleotides read TGTGCCAGCAGTGCCCCCTCAGGGTATGGCGGGGAGCTGTTTTTT.

The chain links TRBV6-4 to TRBJ2-3, with D maybe TRBD1 (5 bases). Trimming pared 0 bases from V and 2 bases from J, leaving 9 bases between. The CDR3 covers 15 residues. Germline loops: CDR1 MRHNA, CDR2 SNTAGT. The CDR3 loop reads CASSDSNGHTDTQYF. The CDR3 bases are TGTGCCAGCAGTGACTCGAATGGACACACAGATACGCAGTATTTT.